The clone carrying this T cell receptor (beta chain) appeared once. The method was immunoSEQ multiplex PCR; TCRdb's version includes in-frame clones alone and lacks a portion of them. This sample has over 45,000 clones, with about 98% found just once. Germline assignment: CDR1 MNHEY and CDR2 SMNVEV (reference sequence). CDR3 length: 13 amino acids. The V gene end was trimmed by 7 bases and the J gene end by 6 bases; junction bases not matched to a gene: 8. This record comes from a study of siplizumab effects on memory and regulatory T cells. This TCR came from a human donor in good health. The gene calls are TRBV27 and TRBJ2-7; 8 bases map to TRBD1. Sequenced: naive CD8+ T cells sorted from blood. In nucleotides, the CDR3 is TGTGCCAGCACCGCGGACAGGGTTGGCGAGCAGTACTTC. This codes for CASTADRVGEQYF.